A single sample is the source of the 27 T cell receptor beta chains below, sequenced in a study of shared clonotypes between healthy human individuals. Produced via immunoSEQ multiplex PCR; TCRdb's table is partial and in-frame only. Here the sample spans about 180,000 clones, roughly 93% being singletons. The sequenced material came from naive CD4+ T cells sorted from blood. The subset was: CD45RA+ positively selected. The receptors shown here come from a woman aged 30 to 39 in good health.

The count of this clone is one. The chain links TRBV19 to TRBJ2-7; 10 bases map to TRBD2. The CDR3 runs to 15 residues. CDR1 and CDR2 (germline): LNHDA, SQIVND (reference sequence). Unmatched junction bases numbered 10, after V lost 8 bases and J lost 3 bases. The CDR3 here is CASSLSGREIYEQYF. CDR3 DNA: TGTGCCAGTTCCCTGAGCGGGAGGGAGATCTACGAGCAGTACTTC.

This clone was detected only once. The chain joins TRBV4-1 to TRBJ2-1; D is possibly TRBD1 or TRBD2 (5 bases each). CDR1 MGHRA and CDR2 YSYEKL come from the germline V gene. The CDR3 sequence is 17 residues long. The V end was cut by 4 bases, the J end by 8 bases, with 24 bases between. The CDR3 protein is CASSPTRGPGGLHEQFF. DNA of the CDR3: TGCGCCAGCAGCCCCACGAGGGGCCCGGGCGGTCTCCATGAGCAGTTCTTC.

This chain joins TRBV11-3 and TRBJ2-7, with a possible D match to TRBD2 (5 bases). This CDR3 comprises 13 residues. CDR1 and CDR2 from the germline V gene are SGHNT and YENEEA. The V gene lost 1 base and the J gene lost 1 base, with 5 bases spanning the gap. CDR3 nucleotides: TGTGCCAGCAGCTTAGCGGGGTCCTACGAGCAGTACTTC. It translates to CASSLAGSYEQYF. Based on the CDR3 plus reference TRBV11-3 and TRBJ2-7, the full variable domain is EAGVVQSPRYKIIEKKQPVAFWCNPISGHNTLYWYLQNLGQGPELLIRYENEEAVDDSQLPKDRFSAERLKGVDSTLKIQPAELGDSAVYLCASSLAGSYEQYFGPGTRLTVT.

The chain uses TRBV7-3 and TRBJ1-6; D is unresolved. The ends were cut back, 4 bases at V and 6 bases at J, with 1 base in the middle. This CDR3 comprises 11 residues. In germline, CDR1 is SGHTA, CDR2 FQGTGA. CDR3 DNA: TGTGCCAGCAGCTCTAATTCACCCCTCCACTTT. This translates into CASSSNSPLHF.

This chain links TRBV18 with TRBJ2-5; D assignment may be TRBD1 or TRBD2 (7 bases each). The V and J ends lost 2 bases and 3 bases respectively, with 16 bases between them. This CDR3 spans 16 amino acids. Germline CDR1 KGHSH, CDR2 LQKENI. The CDR3, as DNA: TGTGCCAGCTCACCATATGTGGGGGGGACAGAAGAGACCCAGTACTTC. Amino acid sequence: CASSPYVGGTEETQYF.

The rearrangement joins TRBV6-5 to TRBJ2-7; TRBD1 agrees at 8 bases. After removal of 0 bases from V and 4 bases from J, the junction contained 5 bases not matched to a gene. Germline CDR1 and CDR2: MNHEY and SVGAGI. CDR3 length equals 15 residues. As DNA, the CDR3 is TGTGCCAGCAGTTACTCGTCTCGACAGGGGTACGAGCAGTACTTC. This translates into CASSYSSRQGYEQYF.

V and J are TRBV14 and TRBJ1-2; D perhaps matches TRBD1 (5 bases). Germline V gives CDR1 SGHDN, CDR2 FVKESK. This CDR3 region has 13 residues. Trimming took off 4 bases at V and 6 bases at J, with 12 bases between the two ends. This CDR3 is CASSRTGIHGYTF. As DNA, the CDR3 is TGTGCCAGCAGCCGCACAGGAATCCATGGCTACACCTTC.

This chain links TRBV7-2 with TRBJ2-7; D remains ambiguous. V lost 0 bases and J 0 bases, leaving 9 bases between the germline ends. This CDR3 comprises 15 residues. From germline, CDR1 is SGHTA and CDR2 FQGNSA. The CDR3 loop reads CASSLAHGPSYEQYF. In nucleotides, the CDR3 is TGTGCCAGCAGCTTAGCGCACGGACCCTCCTACGAGCAGTACTTC.

This chain joins TRBV7-3 and TRBJ1-6; D unresolved. CDR1 is SGHTA, CDR2 FQGTGA, per germline. V was cut by 5 bases and J by 10 bases, with 9 bases left in between. This CDR3 is 12 amino acids long. The CDR3 nucleotides read TGTGCCAGCAGCCCCATGGGGTCACCCCTCCACTTT. It codes for CASSPMGSPLHF.

The chain carries TRBV27 and TRBJ2-7; TRBD1 matches 10 bases. V was clipped by 8 bases and J by 4 bases; unmatched bases: 5. Germline CDR1 reads MNHEY; CDR2 reads SMNVEV (reference sequence). The CDR3 totals 13 residues. The CDR3 bases are TGTGCCAGCGGATGGGACAGGGGATACGAGCAGTACTTC. Translation: CASGWDRGYEQYF.

The rearrangement links TRBV10-1 to TRBJ2-1, with TRBD2 matching over 10 bases. The CDR3 covers 19 residues. The germline gives CDR1 WNHNN, CDR2 SYGVQD (reference sequence). V lost 3 bases, J lost 3 bases, and 14 bases stayed unmatched. The CDR3, as DNA: TGCGCCAGCAGTGATCCCGCGGGGCTAGCGGGAGATTTCTACAATGAGCAGTTCTTC. As protein: CASSDPAGLAGDFYNEQFF.

V and J are TRBV28 and TRBJ2-5, with TRBD1 matching over 9 bases. The J call is uncertain, as TRBJ2-7 better fits the DNA end. The germline V gene encodes CDR1 MDHEN and CDR2 SYDVKM. The CDR3 length is 13 residues. CDR3 loop: CASTGTGLSEQYF. The CDR3 nucleotides are TGTGCCAGCACCGGGACAGGGCTTAGCGAGCAGTACTTC.

This clone was detected once. The CDR3 coding sequence is TGTGCCAGCAGCCCGGAGGCCTTCAATTCCTACGAGCAGTACTTC. Translating gives CASSPEAFNSYEQYF. V and J are TRBV5-4 and TRBJ2-7; the D gene is possibly TRBD2 (5 bases). The CDR3 is 15 residues long. V lost 4 bases and J 1 base, leaving 15 bases between the germline ends. Germline V gives CDR1 SGHNT, CDR2 YYREEE (reference sequence).

The V gene is TRBV28, the J gene TRBJ2-3; 11 bases are shared with TRBD2. The V gene end was trimmed by 6 bases and the J gene end by 2 bases; junction bases not matched to a gene: 7. The CDR3 totals 16 residues. Germline-derived CDR1 and CDR2 are MDHEN and SYDVKM. The CDR3 DNA sequence: TGTGCCAGCAGATTACTAGCGGGGGAACTCACAGATACGCAGTATTTT. Encoded protein: CASRLLAGELTDTQYF.

The genes are TRBV18 and TRBJ2-5, with D perhaps matching TRBD1 (6 bases). Germline V gives CDR1 KGHSH, CDR2 LQKENI. V lost 6 bases and J lost 3, with 14 bases in between. CDR3 size: 14 residues. Here the CDR3 reads CASSSSRTEETQYF. In DNA, the CDR3 is TGTGCCAGCTCCTCGTCCCGGACAGAAGAGACCCAGTACTTC.

This CDR3 is CASSIQRPNEQFF. The CDR3 DNA reads as TGTGCCAGTAGTATACAACGACCGAATGAGCAGTTCTTC. This chain uses TRBV19 with TRBJ2-1; no clear D gene. Germline assignment: CDR1 LNHDA and CDR2 SQIVND (reference sequence). The CDR3 totals 13 residues. The V gene lost 2 bases and the J gene lost 7 bases, with 9 bases spanning the gap. Based on the CDR3 plus reference TRBV19 and TRBJ2-1, the full variable domain is DGGITQSPKYLFRKEGQNVTLSCEQNLNHDAMYWYRQDPGQGLRLIYYSQIVNDFQKGDIAEGYSVSREKKESFPLTVTSAQKNPTAFYLCASSIQRPNEQFFGPGTRLTVL.

The chain couples TRBV7-9 to TRBJ2-6; unclear D gene. V was trimmed by 1 base and J by 3 bases, leaving 4 bases between them. Germline V CDR1 and CDR2: SEHNR, FQNEAQ (reference sequence). This CDR3 is 14 amino acids long. The DNA of the CDR3 is TGTGCCAGCAGCTTAGTCTATGGGGCCAACGTCCTGACTTTC. This translates into CASSLVYGANVLTF.

The CDR3 here is CASSLAGGSSYEQYF. The DNA for the CDR3 is TGTGCCAGCTCGCTAGCGGGAGGCAGCTCCTACGAGCAGTACTTC. V usage is TRBV6-5 and J usage is TRBJ2-7; 11 positions match TRBD2. Germline CDR1 is MNHEY and CDR2 is SVGAGI. Trimming took 8 bases from V and 0 from J; bases not matched to a gene: 6. The CDR3 runs to 15 residues.

For the CDR3, the DNA is TGTGCCAGCAGTGACGTGTGGCAGGGCCTCTCTGGGGCCAACGTCCTGACTTTC. Translated, it gives CASSDVWQGLSGANVLTF. V is TRBV6-4 and J is TRBJ2-6; perhaps TRBD1 as D (5 bases). The germline V gene has CDR1 MRHNA and CDR2 SNTAGT. Trimming cost V 2 bases and J 0 bases, with 14 bases left between them. The CDR3 consists of 18 residues.

About this clone: Within the sample, other DNA sequences also encode this same CDR3. CDR3 bases: TGTGCCAGCAGCCTACAGGGGGCAGATACGCAGTATTTT. It yields the protein CASSLQGADTQYF. J is TRBJ2-3 and V is TRBV5-8; TRBD1 matches 8 bases. The length of the CDR3 is 13 residues. Germline assignment: CDR1 SGHTS and CDR2 YDEGEE. V lost 4 bases to trimming and J lost 4 bases; unmatched junction nucleotides: 2.

The chain uses TRBV7-9 and TRBJ1-3; D not resolved. Germline values: CDR1 SEHNR, CDR2 FQNEAQ (reference sequence). The CDR3 is 12 amino acids. Deletions cut 5 bases from V and 8 bases from J, with 10 bases between. CDR3 in amino acids: CASSQETDTIYF. DNA of the CDR3: TGTGCCAGCAGCCAAGAGACGGACACCATATATTTT.

The rearrangement joins TRBV7-2 to TRBJ2-7, with D hard to call. The germline V gene has CDR1 SGHTA and CDR2 FQGNSA. V was trimmed by 4 bases and J by 4 bases, leaving 8 bases between them. This CDR3 contains 12 residues. This CDR3 reads CASSSIGYEQYF. The CDR3 DNA follows: TGTGCCAGCAGCTCAATCGGATACGAGCAGTACTTC.

The chain combines TRBV7-8 with TRBJ2-3; 14 bases align to TRBD2. The CDR3 is 16 residues long. The J segment lost 3 bases and the V segment lost 3 bases, leaving 2 bases of the junction unmatched. Germline assignment: CDR1 SGHVS and CDR2 FQNEAQ. The DNA for the CDR3 is TGTGCCAGCAGCTTCGGGACTAGCGGGAGTACAGATACGCAGTATTTT. It specifies CASSFGTSGSTDTQYF. The full variable domain, in which reference TRBV7-8 and TRBJ2-3 provide the parts outside the CDR3, is GAGVSQSPRYKVAKRGQDVALRCDPISGHVSLFWYQQALGQGPEFLTYFQNEAQLDKSGLPSDRFFAERPEGSVSTLKIQRTQQEDSAVYLCASSFGTSGSTDTQYFGPGTRLTVL.

This chain links TRBV2 with TRBJ2-7; 10 bases agree with TRBD2. V shed 5 bases, J shed 2 bases, and the junction held 9 bases outside the gene matches. This CDR3 spans 16 amino acids. Germline-derived CDR1 and CDR2 are SNHLY and FYNNEI. CDR3 in amino acids: CASSYGLAVIPYEQYF. CDR3 coding DNA: TGTGCCAGCAGTTACGGACTAGCGGTTATCCCCTACGAGCAGTACTTC.

The chain combines TRBV29-1 with TRBJ1-2; D is uncertain. The CDR3 loop spans 9 amino acids. V dropped 3 bases and J dropped 8 bases, with 4 bases sitting between them. Germline loops: CDR1 SQVTM, CDR2 ANQGSEA. The CDR3 DNA is TGCAGCGTTGACTTGGGCTACACCTTC. Its protein product is CSVDLGYTF.

The chain employs TRBV28 and TRBJ2-5; the D is unclear. The DNA matches TRBJ2-7 better at its end, which makes the J call doubtful. The CDR3 loop spans 12 amino acids. CDR1 is MDHEN and CDR2 is SYDVKM in the germline V gene. CDR3 region: CASGPGRYEQYF. The DNA for the CDR3 is TGTGCCAGCGGCCCAGGCCGCTACGAGCAGTACTTC.

The chain joins TRBV10-1 to TRBJ2-7; 7 positions agree with TRBD2. The CDR3 loop spans 14 amino acids. The J segment lost 7 bases and the V segment lost 5 bases, leaving 11 bases of the junction unmatched. Germline CDR1 reads WNHNN; CDR2 reads SYGVQD (reference sequence). The CDR3 nucleotides read TGCGCCAGCAGTCCGGCAGGCGGGAGTCTTGAGCAGTACTTC. It yields the protein CASSPAGGSLEQYF.